This section outlines one TCR beta chain sequence together with its context. Its target is unknown. This table comes from immunoSEQ multiplex PCR, and its TCRdb copy is limited to in-frame clones, with some not included. The sample shows around 25,000 clones, more than 65% of them seen only once. The record originates from a study of CD4 T cells in relation to SARS-CoV-2 and coronaviruses. Study background: After roughly 9 days of antigen culture, PBMC TCR beta CDR3s were sequenced. Study-wide findings and caveats: Pre-pandemic and post-infection samples never came from the same donor. No crossreactivity against non-spike viral proteins was tested here.

The unexposed donors gave CD4+ T cells in about 2011-2019, prior to COVID-19. After approximately ten days of culture, CD4+ T cells were isolated. This TCR derives from a human donor in good health. The sample was CD4+ T cells from PBMCs, cultured in vitro.

CDR3: CATSHRDRDTGELFF. The CDR3 bases are TGTGCCACCAGTCACCGGGACAGAGACACCGGGGAGCTGTTTTTT. The chain uses TRBV24-1 and TRBJ2-2; TRBD1 matches 7 bases. The CDR3 has 15 amino acids. Germline V gives CDR1 KGHDR, CDR2 SFDVKD. V was pared by 6 bases and J by 3 bases, with 6 bases of the junction left unmatched.